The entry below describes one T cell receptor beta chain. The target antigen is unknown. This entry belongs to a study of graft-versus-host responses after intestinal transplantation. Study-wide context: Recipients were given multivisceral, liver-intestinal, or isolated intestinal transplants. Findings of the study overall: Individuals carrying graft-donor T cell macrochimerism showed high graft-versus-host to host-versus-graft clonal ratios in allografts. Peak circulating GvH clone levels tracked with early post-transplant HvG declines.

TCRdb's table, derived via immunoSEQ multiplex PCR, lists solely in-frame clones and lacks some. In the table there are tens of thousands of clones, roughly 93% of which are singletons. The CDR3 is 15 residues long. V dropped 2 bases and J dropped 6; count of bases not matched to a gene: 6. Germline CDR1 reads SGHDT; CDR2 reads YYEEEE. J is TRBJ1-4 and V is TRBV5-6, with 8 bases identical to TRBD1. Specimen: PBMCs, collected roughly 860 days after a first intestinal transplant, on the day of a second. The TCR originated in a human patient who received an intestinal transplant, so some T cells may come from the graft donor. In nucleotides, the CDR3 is TGTGCCAGCAGCTTTCAGGGGGCGGTTTATGAAAAACTGTTTTTT. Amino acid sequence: CASSFQGAVYEKLFF. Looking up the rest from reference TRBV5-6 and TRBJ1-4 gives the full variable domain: DAGVTQSPTHLIKTRGQQVTLRCSPKSGHDTVSWYQQALGQGPQFIFQYYEEEERQRGNFPDRFSGHQFPNYSSELNVNALLLGDSALYLCASSFQGAVYEKLFFGSGTQLSVL.